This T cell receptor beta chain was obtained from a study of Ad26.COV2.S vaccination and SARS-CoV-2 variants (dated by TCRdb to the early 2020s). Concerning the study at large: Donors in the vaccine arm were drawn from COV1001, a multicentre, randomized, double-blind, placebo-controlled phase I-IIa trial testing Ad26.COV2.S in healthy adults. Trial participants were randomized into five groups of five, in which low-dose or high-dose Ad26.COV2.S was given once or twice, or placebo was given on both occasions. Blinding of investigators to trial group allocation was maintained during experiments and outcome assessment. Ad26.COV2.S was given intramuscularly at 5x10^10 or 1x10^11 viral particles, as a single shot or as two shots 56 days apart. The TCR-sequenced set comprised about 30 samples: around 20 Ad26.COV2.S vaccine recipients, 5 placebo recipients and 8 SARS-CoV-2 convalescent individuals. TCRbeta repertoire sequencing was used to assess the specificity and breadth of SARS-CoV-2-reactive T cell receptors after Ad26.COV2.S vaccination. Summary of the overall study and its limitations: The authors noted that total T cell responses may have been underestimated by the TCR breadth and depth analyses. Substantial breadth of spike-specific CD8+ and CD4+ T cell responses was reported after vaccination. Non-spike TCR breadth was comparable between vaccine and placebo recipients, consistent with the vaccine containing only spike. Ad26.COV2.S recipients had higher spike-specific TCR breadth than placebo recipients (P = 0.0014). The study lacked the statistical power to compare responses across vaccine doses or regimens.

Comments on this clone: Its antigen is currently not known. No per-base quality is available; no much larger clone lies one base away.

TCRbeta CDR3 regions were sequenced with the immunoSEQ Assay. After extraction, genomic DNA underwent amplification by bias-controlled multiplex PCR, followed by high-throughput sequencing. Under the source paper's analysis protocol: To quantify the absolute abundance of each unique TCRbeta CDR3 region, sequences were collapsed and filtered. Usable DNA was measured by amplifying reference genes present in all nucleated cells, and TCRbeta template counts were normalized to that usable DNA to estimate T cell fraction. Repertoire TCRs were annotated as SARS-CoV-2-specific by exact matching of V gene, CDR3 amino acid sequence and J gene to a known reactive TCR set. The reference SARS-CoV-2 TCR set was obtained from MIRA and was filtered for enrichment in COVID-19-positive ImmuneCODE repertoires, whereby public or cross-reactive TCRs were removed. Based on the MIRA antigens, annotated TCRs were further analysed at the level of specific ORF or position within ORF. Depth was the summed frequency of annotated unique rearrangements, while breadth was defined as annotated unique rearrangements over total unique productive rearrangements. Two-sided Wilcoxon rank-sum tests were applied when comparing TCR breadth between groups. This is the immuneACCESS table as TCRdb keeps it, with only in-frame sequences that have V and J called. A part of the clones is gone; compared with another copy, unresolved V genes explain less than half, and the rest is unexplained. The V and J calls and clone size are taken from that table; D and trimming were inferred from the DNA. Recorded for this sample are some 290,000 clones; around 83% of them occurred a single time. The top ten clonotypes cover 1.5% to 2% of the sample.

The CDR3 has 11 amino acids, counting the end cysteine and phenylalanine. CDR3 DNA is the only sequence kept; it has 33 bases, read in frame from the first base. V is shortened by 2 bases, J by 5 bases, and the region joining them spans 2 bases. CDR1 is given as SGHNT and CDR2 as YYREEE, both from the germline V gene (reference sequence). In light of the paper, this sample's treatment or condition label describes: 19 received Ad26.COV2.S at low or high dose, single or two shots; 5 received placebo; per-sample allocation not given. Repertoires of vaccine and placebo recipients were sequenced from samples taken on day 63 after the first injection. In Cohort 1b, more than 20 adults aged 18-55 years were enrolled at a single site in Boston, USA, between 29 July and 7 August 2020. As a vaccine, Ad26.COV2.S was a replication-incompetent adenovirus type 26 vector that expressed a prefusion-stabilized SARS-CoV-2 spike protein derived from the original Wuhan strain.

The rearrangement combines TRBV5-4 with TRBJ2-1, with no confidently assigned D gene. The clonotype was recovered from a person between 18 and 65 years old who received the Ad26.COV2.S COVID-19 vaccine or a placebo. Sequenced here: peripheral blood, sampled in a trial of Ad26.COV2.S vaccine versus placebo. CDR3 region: CASSFDNEQFF. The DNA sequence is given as TGTGCCAGCAGCTTTGACAATGAGCAGTTCTTC.